Listed below are T cell receptor beta chains from one sample, sequenced in a study of early T cells in non-severe SARS-CoV-2 infection. TCRdb analysed the 5' RACE reads with MiXCR anew, one entry per CDR3 protein. This sample yields around 30,000 distinct CDR3 sequences, of which approximately 4.7% are seen a single time; 10% to 11% belongs to the top ten. Material: whole blood. These receptors were collected from an adult who was a healthcare worker with PCR-confirmed SARS-CoV-2 infection or an uninfected control (not recorded which). CDR3s include the opening cysteine and the closing phenylalanine or tryptophan. The D gene is left open where the match is weak. The listing skips clone size in some rows; elsewhere it reads once, few, many or a size class.

cdr3_length: 16; clone_size: many; j_call: TRBJ2-3; d_call: -; v_call: TRBV6-1; cdr3_aa: CASSEIRGSRTDTQYF; cdr3_nt: TGTGCCAGCAGTGAAATACGGGGATCACGCACAGATACGCAGTATTTT
cdr3_length: 16; clone_size: many; j_call: TRBJ1-5; d_call: TRBD1; v_call: TRBV7-4; cdr3_aa: CASSFRDRANNQPQHF; cdr3_nt: TGTGCCAGCAGCTTCCGGGACAGGGCCAATAATCAGCCCCAGCATTTT
cdr3_length: 14; clone_size: many; j_call: TRBJ1-2; d_call: -; v_call: TRBV20-1; cdr3_aa: CSARDLRGQRGYTF; cdr3_nt: TGCAGTGCTAGAGATCTACGGGGTCAAAGGGGCTACACCTTC
cdr3_length: 14; clone_size: few; j_call: TRBJ1-2; d_call: -; v_call: TRBV18; cdr3_aa: CASSPPTHNYGYTF; cdr3_nt: TGTGCCAGCTCACCACCGACACACAACTATGGCTACACCTTC
cdr3_length: 14; clone_size: many; j_call: TRBJ1-1; d_call: -; v_call: TRBV29-1; cdr3_aa: CSVESQGRYAEAFF; cdr3_nt: TGCAGCGTTGAATCCCAGGGTCGGTATGCTGAAGCTTTCTTT
cdr3_length: 15; clone_size: many; j_call: TRBJ1-3; d_call: -; v_call: TRBV6-6; cdr3_aa: CASSPRTGSGNTIYF; cdr3_nt: TGTGCCAGCAGTCCCCGGACCGGCTCTGGAAACACCATATATTTT
cdr3_length: 14; clone_size: many; j_call: TRBJ1-1; d_call: -; v_call: TRBV19; cdr3_aa: CASSIEGVNTEAFF; cdr3_nt: TGTGCCAGTAGTATTGAGGGGGTGAACACTGAAGCTTTCTTT
cdr3_length: 14; clone_size: -; j_call: TRBJ1-3; d_call: -; v_call: TRBV20-1; cdr3_aa: CSARRRGTGNTIYF; cdr3_nt: TGCAGTGCTAGACGTCGGGGGACTGGAAACACCATATATTTT
cdr3_length: 14; clone_size: -; j_call: TRBJ1-6; d_call: TRBD1; v_call: TRBV30; cdr3_aa: CARNTGGVGSPLHF; cdr3_nt: TGTGCCAGGAATACAGGGGGCGTAGGGTCACCCCTCCACTTT
cdr3_length: 14; clone_size: -; j_call: TRBJ1-1; d_call: TRBD1; v_call: TRBV6-1; cdr3_aa: CASSYTGQATEAFF; cdr3_nt: TGTGCCAGCAGCTACACTGGACAGGCGACTGAAGCTTTCTTT
cdr3_length: 18; clone_size: -; j_call: TRBJ2-5; d_call: TRBD2; v_call: TRBV4-2; cdr3_aa: CASSQGRTSGGAVETQYF; cdr3_nt: TGTGCCAGCAGCCAAGGACGGACTAGCGGGGGGGCCGTGGAGACCCAGTACTTC
cdr3_length: 14; clone_size: many; j_call: TRBJ2-7; d_call: TRBD1; v_call: TRBV5-1; cdr3_aa: CASNPQGGFYEQYF; cdr3_nt: TGCGCCAGCAACCCACAGGGGGGTTTCTACGAGCAGTACTTC
cdr3_length: 12; clone_size: -; j_call: TRBJ1-5; d_call: -; v_call: TRBV27; cdr3_aa: CASREGNQPQHF; cdr3_nt: TGTGCCAGCAGGGAGGGTAATCAGCCCCAGCATTTT
cdr3_length: 13; clone_size: few; j_call: TRBJ2-5; d_call: -; v_call: TRBV20-1; cdr3_aa: CSAWKTVGETQYF; cdr3_nt: TGCAGTGCTTGGAAAACAGTCGGGGAGACCCAGTACTTC
cdr3_length: 14; clone_size: many; j_call: TRBJ2-1; d_call: TRBD2; v_call: TRBV19; cdr3_aa: CASKLAGDYNEQFF; cdr3_nt: TGTGCCAGTAAACTAGCGGGGGACTACAATGAGCAGTTCTTC
cdr3_length: 12; clone_size: few; j_call: TRBJ2-5; d_call: -; v_call: TRBV20-1; cdr3_aa: CSARDGWETQYF; cdr3_nt: TGCAGTGCTAGAGATGGCTGGGAGACCCAGTACTTC
cdr3_length: 15; clone_size: many; j_call: TRBJ2-1; d_call: -; v_call: TRBV9; cdr3_aa: CASSVGDSAYNEQFF; cdr3_nt: TGTGCCAGCAGCGTAGGCGATAGCGCCTACAATGAGCAGTTCTTC
cdr3_length: 14; clone_size: -; j_call: TRBJ2-7; d_call: -; v_call: TRBV7-9; cdr3_aa: CASSLVVPPYEQYF; cdr3_nt: TGTGCCAGCAGCTTAGTGGTCCCTCCCTACGAGCAGTACTTC
cdr3_length: 15; clone_size: few; j_call: TRBJ2-5; d_call: -; v_call: TRBV4-2; cdr3_aa: CASSQEFLVERTQYF; cdr3_nt: TGTGCCAGCAGCCAAGAGTTCCTAGTAGAAAGGACCCAGTACTTC
cdr3_length: 14; clone_size: many; j_call: TRBJ1-1; d_call: -; v_call: TRBV4-2; cdr3_aa: CASSQSSGNTEAFF; cdr3_nt: TGTGCCAGCAGCCAAAGCTCGGGGAACACTGAAGCTTTCTTT
cdr3_length: 12; clone_size: many; j_call: TRBJ2-5; d_call: -; v_call: TRBV6-2/TRBV6-3; cdr3_aa: CASSTFRKTQYF; cdr3_nt: TGTGCCAGCAGCACCTTCAGGAAGACCCAGTACTTC
cdr3_length: 13; clone_size: once; j_call: TRBJ1-2; d_call: -; v_call: TRBV7-7; cdr3_aa: CASSLNPIYGYTF; cdr3_nt: TGTGCCAGCAGCTTAAACCCGATCTATGGCTACACCTTC
cdr3_length: 15; clone_size: many; j_call: TRBJ2-7; d_call: TRBD2; v_call: TRBV29-1; cdr3_aa: CSVEVLAGGLYEQYF; cdr3_nt: TGCAGCGTTGAAGTACTAGCGGGAGGGCTGTACGAGCAGTACTTC
cdr3_length: 15; clone_size: many; j_call: TRBJ2-7; d_call: TRBD1; v_call: TRBV3-1; cdr3_aa: CASSQARDRGTEQYF; cdr3_nt: TGTGCCAGCAGCCAAGCGAGGGACAGGGGAACCGAGCAGTACTTC
cdr3_length: 14; clone_size: many; j_call: TRBJ2-7; d_call: -; v_call: TRBV6-1; cdr3_aa: CASTSGPSALEQYF; cdr3_nt: TGTGCCAGCACCTCCGGCCCTTCGGCATTGGAGCAGTACTTC
cdr3_length: 16; clone_size: many; j_call: TRBJ2-1; d_call: -; v_call: TRBV7-7; cdr3_aa: CASSANSGPARNEQFF; cdr3_nt: TGTGCCAGCAGCGCCAATAGCGGCCCCGCAAGAAATGAGCAGTTCTTC
cdr3_length: 14; clone_size: many; j_call: TRBJ1-6; d_call: TRBD1; v_call: TRBV20-1; cdr3_aa: CSATTGTGVSPLHF; cdr3_nt: TGCAGTGCTACAACCGGGACAGGGGTTTCACCCCTCCACTTT
cdr3_length: 17; clone_size: many; j_call: TRBJ2-1; d_call: TRBD2; v_call: TRBV20-1; cdr3_aa: CSAKLRLAGVTGNEQFF; cdr3_nt: TGCAGTGCTAAACTCAGACTAGCGGGAGTCACGGGGAATGAGCAGTTCTTC
cdr3_length: 16; clone_size: many; j_call: TRBJ2-7; d_call: TRBD2; v_call: TRBV25-1; cdr3_aa: CASSEVETSGTYEQYF; cdr3_nt: TGTGCCAGCAGTGAAGTAGAGACTAGCGGGACCTATGAGCAGTACTTC
cdr3_length: 14; clone_size: many; j_call: TRBJ2-7; d_call: TRBD2; v_call: TRBV12-3/TRBV12-4; cdr3_aa: CASSPGTSHYEQYF; cdr3_nt: TGTGCCAGCAGTCCCGGGACTAGTCACTACGAGCAGTACTTC
cdr3_length: 13; clone_size: many; j_call: TRBJ2-7; d_call: -; v_call: TRBV6-5; cdr3_aa: CASTSTGTYEQYF; cdr3_nt: TGTGCCAGCACTTCCACTGGAACCTACGAGCAGTACTTC
cdr3_length: 15; clone_size: -; j_call: TRBJ1-4; d_call: -; v_call: TRBV10-3; cdr3_aa: CAISEEGGTNEKLFF; cdr3_nt: TGTGCCATCAGTGAAGAGGGCGGCACTAATGAAAAACTGTTTTTT
cdr3_length: 14; clone_size: -; j_call: TRBJ2-3; d_call: TRBD2; v_call: TRBV2; cdr3_aa: CASKERGDPDTQYF; cdr3_nt: TGTGCCAGCAAAGAGCGGGGGGACCCAGATACGCAGTATTTT
cdr3_length: 15; clone_size: many; j_call: TRBJ2-1; d_call: TRBD1; v_call: TRBV29-1; cdr3_aa: CSVEAGQGAYNEQFF; cdr3_nt: TGCAGCGTTGAGGCCGGACAGGGGGCCTACAATGAGCAGTTCTTC
cdr3_length: 14; clone_size: many; j_call: TRBJ2-1; d_call: -; v_call: TRBV27; cdr3_aa: CASSLGTYYNEQFF; cdr3_nt: TGTGCCAGCAGTTTAGGGACGTACTACAATGAGCAGTTCTTC